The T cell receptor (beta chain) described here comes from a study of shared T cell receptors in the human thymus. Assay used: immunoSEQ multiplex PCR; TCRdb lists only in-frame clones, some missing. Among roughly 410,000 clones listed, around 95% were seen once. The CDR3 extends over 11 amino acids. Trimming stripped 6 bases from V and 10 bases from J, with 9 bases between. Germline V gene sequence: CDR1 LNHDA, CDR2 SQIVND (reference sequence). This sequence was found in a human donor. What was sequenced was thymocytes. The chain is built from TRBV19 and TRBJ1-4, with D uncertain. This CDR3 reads CASSQERKLFF. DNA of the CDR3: TGTGCCAGTAGCCAGGAGAGAAAACTGTTTTTT.